This entry lists 2 T cell receptor beta chains sequenced from one sample in a study of T-cell reconstitution after alpha-beta-depleted transplantation in children. General study points: Newly produced T cells mostly accounted for T-cell counts and diversity one year post-transplant.

The antigens of these receptors remain unknown. During its preparation, the TCRbeta library received unique molecular identifiers. Using its own MiXCR run on the PCR reads, TCRdb lists one record per CDR3 protein. The sample holds about 300,000 distinct CDR3 sequences, roughly 7.8% seen once. The material was peripheral blood, obtained 360 days after TCRalphabeta/CD19-depleted stem cell transplant. These receptors were collected from a female patient under 10 years old who had a stem cell transplant for Fanconi anemia, so the T cells may come from the graft donor.

This clonotype was recorded many times. The chain recombines TRBV4-1 with TRBJ2-4, with D perhaps assigned TRBD1 or TRBD2 (7 bases each). This CDR3 has 13 residues. Germline-derived CDR1 and CDR2 are MGHRA and YSYEKL. Trimming pared 1 base from V and 15 bases from J, leaving 16 bases between. The DNA for the CDR3 is TGCGCCAGCAGCCAAGCTCAGGGGGGGCGTATGTACTTC. It specifies CASSQAQGGRMYF.

This clonotype was counted only a few times. The rearrangement joins TRBV7-2 to TRBJ1-3, with 7 bases that match TRBD1. The CDR3 runs 16 residues. Germline CDR1 is SGHTA and CDR2 is FQGNSA. The V gene end was trimmed by 4 bases and the J gene end by 0 bases; junction bases not matched to a gene: 6. The CDR3 loop is CASSSQGFHSGNTIYF. CDR3 in DNA: TGTGCCAGCAGCTCACAGGGGTTTCACTCTGGAAACACCATATATTTT.